This T cell receptor beta chain was recorded in a study of OX40 agonist ivuxolimab in advanced cancers. Systemic immunosuppression or autoimmune disease history was grounds to exclude patients. Repertoires were generated with immunoSEQ multiplex PCR, while TCRdb's copy carries only in-frame clones and drops some. This table has about 71,000 clones, roughly 81% appearing once. The study's findings and limits: Some nonresponders additionally presented with little normalized T-cell clonal expansion. At doses 0.1 to 3.0 mg/kg, CD4+ and CD8+ clones expanded.

The junction had 4 bases not matched to a gene; V was cut back by 5 bases and J by 0 bases. The CDR3 sequence is 18 residues long. Germline CDR1 is KGHSH and CDR2 is LQKENI. As for this clone: Its antigen is not identified.

This TCR came from an adult with an advanced solid tumor such as melanoma, head and neck, liver or kidney cancer. This chain connects TRBV18 to TRBJ2-1, with 16 bases fitting TRBD2. The sample consisted of CD4+ or CD8+ T cells sorted from blood, taken in a trial of the OX40 agonist ivuxolimab. CDR3 coding DNA: TGTGCCAGCTCAAGGGGACTAGCGGGAGGGTTCTCCTACAATGAGCAGTTCTTC. Translating it yields CASSRGLAGGFSYNEQFF. Combining the CDR3 with reference TRBV18 and TRBJ2-1 gives the whole variable domain NAGVMQNPRHLVRRRGQEARLRCSPMKGHSHVYWYRQLPEEGLKFMVYLQKENIIDESGMPKERFSAEFPKEGPSILRIQQVVRGDSAAYFCASSRGLAGGFSYNEQFFGPGTRLTVL.